The rows below give T cell receptor beta chains drawn from one sample of a study of identical twins. TCRdb independently ran MiXCR on the 5' RACE reads; one entry per CDR3 protein. The sample consists of roughly 260,000 distinct CDR3 sequences, 11% to 15% of them appearing once. The sample consisted of memory (CD45RO+) T cells sorted from blood. The receptor set was obtained from a woman aged 18-29 years in good health. Both conserved end residues are part of each CDR3. The order of the fields is CDR3 DNA, CDR3 protein, J gene, V gene, clone size, D gene. A D gene is named only where the DNA matches it firmly. Clone size is shown for a subset of rows, as once, few, many or a class of expanded clone.

DNA: TGTGCCAGCAGACCCTCCATGACAGGTGGATCTGGGGCCAACGTCCTGACTTTC; CDR3: CASRPSMTGGSGANVLTF; J: TRBJ2-6; V: TRBV27; size: few; D: .
DNA: TGTGCCACCAGGGGGGGACTAGCCGTAGAGACCCAGTACTTC; CDR3: CATRGGLAVETQYF; J: TRBJ2-5; V: TRBV15; size: .; D: TRBD2
DNA: TGCAGCGTGGGGGGACGGCAGCTCGAGCAGTACTTC; CDR3: CSVGGRQLEQYF; J: TRBJ2-7; V: TRBV29-1; size: .; D: .
DNA: TGTGCCAGCAGTCGACAGGGATCAACAGATACGCAGTATTTT; CDR3: CASSRQGSTDTQYF; J: TRBJ2-3; V: TRBV12-3/TRBV12-4; size: many; D: TRBD1
DNA: TGCGCCAGCAGCTTGGGAATCCGACTAAACACAGATACGCAGTATTTT; CDR3: CASSLGIRLNTDTQYF; J: TRBJ2-3; V: TRBV5-1; size: few; D: .
DNA: TGCAGTGCTATTGCGGGACTCGAAAACTACAATGAGCAGTTCTTC; CDR3: CSAIAGLENYNEQFF; J: TRBJ2-1; V: TRBV20-1; size: .; D: .
DNA: TGTGCCAGCAGTTACTTGGACAGGGGAGGCCTCTACGATCAGTACTTC; CDR3: CASSYLDRGGLYDQYF; J: TRBJ2-7; V: TRBV6-5; size: few; D: TRBD1
DNA: TGCAGCCCGGTAGGGGGACAGGGGCAAGAGACCCAGTACTTC; CDR3: CSPVGGQGQETQYF; J: TRBJ2-5; V: TRBV20-1; size: .; D: TRBD1
DNA: TGTGCCAGCAGCCAAGATGTAACGGGTTGGACCCAGTACTTC; CDR3: CASSQDVTGWTQYF; J: TRBJ2-5; V: TRBV3-1; size: few; D: .
DNA: TGTGCCAGCAGCTTAGGGACAGGGGGCGCGTATGGCTACACCTTC; CDR3: CASSLGTGGAYGYTF; J: TRBJ1-2; V: TRBV7-8; size: many; D: TRBD1
DNA: TGTGCCAGCAGCTTAAGCACGGGAAATAATTCACCCCTCCACTTT; CDR3: CASSLSTGNNSPLHF; J: TRBJ1-6; V: TRBV9; size: .; D: .
DNA: TGTGCCAGCAGCTTAAGAGGGACTAGCGGGGGGGATACGCAGTATTTT; CDR3: CASSLRGTSGGDTQYF; J: TRBJ2-3; V: TRBV7-3; size: few; D: TRBD2
DNA: TGTGCCACCAGCAGAGTGGACAGGGGCAATGAGCAGTTCTTC; CDR3: CATSRVDRGNEQFF; J: TRBJ2-1; V: TRBV15; size: few; D: TRBD1
DNA: TGTGCCAGCAGCGTGGGACCGCAAGAGACCCAGTACTTC; CDR3: CASSVGPQETQYF; J: TRBJ2-5; V: TRBV9; size: few; D: .
DNA: TGCAGTGCTAGTCCTCGCGACAGATTAGAGACCCAGTACTTC; CDR3: CSASPRDRLETQYF; J: TRBJ2-5; V: TRBV20-1; size: .; D: .
DNA: TGTGCCAGCAGCTTAGGTTCCGACAATGAGCAGTTCTTC; CDR3: CASSLGSDNEQFF; J: TRBJ2-1; V: TRBV7-9; size: .; D: .
DNA: TGTGCCAGCAGCCAGGGGATCTATGGCTACACCTTC; CDR3: CASSQGIYGYTF; J: TRBJ1-2; V: TRBV3-1; size: .; D: .
DNA: TGTGCCAGCAGCTTAACTAGCGGGAGTAACGGGGAGCTGTTTTTT; CDR3: CASSLTSGSNGELFF; J: TRBJ2-2; V: TRBV11-2; size: .; D: TRBD2
DNA: TGTGCCAGCAGCGGACAACTAACCACCGGGGAGCTGTTTTTT; CDR3: CASSGQLTTGELFF; J: TRBJ2-2; V: TRBV5-5; size: few; D: .
DNA: TGTGCCAGCAAGGGAACCGGGCCAGACTACGAGCAGTACTTC; CDR3: CASKGTGPDYEQYF; J: TRBJ2-7; V: TRBV21-1; size: few; D: .
DNA: TGCAGTGCTAGAGGCCAGGGTGCGGGGCGCACCGGGGAGCTGTTTTTT; CDR3: CSARGQGAGRTGELFF; J: TRBJ2-2; V: TRBV20-1; size: .; D: .
DNA: TGTGCCAGCAGTTACTCGACTGTTCGGGGACAAGAGACCCAGTACTTC; CDR3: CASSYSTVRGQETQYF; J: TRBJ2-5; V: TRBV6-2/TRBV6-3; size: .; D: .
DNA: TGTGCCAGTAGAGACAGGGGAGAAGGCGGCTACACCTTC; CDR3: CASRDRGEGGYTF; J: TRBJ1-2; V: TRBV19; size: .; D: TRBD1
DNA: TGTGCCACCTCTCGCCGGGCTGACTATGGCTACACCTTC; CDR3: CATSRRADYGYTF; J: TRBJ1-2; V: TRBV6-1; size: few; D: .
DNA: TGCAGTGCTAGAATGCCGGGACTAGCGGGGGGGACCCAGTACTTC; CDR3: CSARMPGLAGGTQYF; J: TRBJ2-5; V: TRBV20-1; size: .; D: TRBD2
DNA: TGTGCCAGCAGCTTGGCTGGGACACCTCACCAAGAGACCCAGTACTTC; CDR3: CASSLAGTPHQETQYF; J: TRBJ2-5; V: TRBV5-6; size: many; D: .
DNA: TGTGCCAGCAGCTTGCGAGGAGGGTCAGAGAACACTGAAGCTTTCTTT; CDR3: CASSLRGGSENTEAFF; J: TRBJ1-1; V: TRBV7-6; size: few; D: .
DNA: TGTGCCAGCAGCCTAGGCGACGAGGGCGGCTACACCTTC; CDR3: CASSLGDEGGYTF; J: TRBJ1-2; V: TRBV3-1; size: many; D: .
DNA: TGCAGTGCTACCGGAGCACCCGAATTCACAGATACGCAGTATTTT; CDR3: CSATGAPEFTDTQYF; J: TRBJ2-3; V: TRBV20-1; size: few; D: .
DNA: TGCGCCAGCAGCTCCTACAGGGGGCGACTAATTTATGGCTACACCTTC; CDR3: CASSSYRGRLIYGYTF; J: TRBJ1-2; V: TRBV5-1; size: many; D: TRBD1
DNA: TGCACCAGCAGCCAAGATGGAGACACAGATACGCAGTATTTT; CDR3: CTSSQDGDTDTQYF; J: TRBJ2-3; V: TRBV1; size: .; D: .
DNA: TGTGCCAGCAGCCGCTTCGGACTAGCGGGGTATACGCAGTATTTT; CDR3: CASSRFGLAGYTQYF; J: TRBJ2-3; V: TRBV7-2; size: .; D: TRBD2
DNA: TGTGCCAGCAGCTTAAGCGAGGGGGGAGAAAAACTGTTTTTT; CDR3: CASSLSEGGEKLFF; J: TRBJ1-4; V: TRBV7-9; size: .; D: .
DNA: TGTGCCAGCAGGGAGCTAGCGGGAGACCACAATGAGCAGTTCTTC; CDR3: CASRELAGDHNEQFF; J: TRBJ2-1; V: TRBV2; size: .; D: TRBD2
DNA: TGTGCCAGCAGCCCCACTAGCGGGAGGGCTACTGAGCAGTTCTTC; CDR3: CASSPTSGRATEQFF; J: TRBJ2-1; V: TRBV11-2; size: .; D: TRBD2
DNA: TGCGCCAGCAGCCATAACACGGGACAGGGGTTAGAGACCCAGTACTTC; CDR3: CASSHNTGQGLETQYF; J: TRBJ2-5; V: TRBV4-3; size: few; D: TRBD1
DNA: TGTGCCAGCAGCTTAGCACAGGAAAAACTGTTTTTC; CDR3: CASSLAQEKLFF; J: TRBJ1-4; V: TRBV7-9; size: .; D: .
DNA: TGTGCCAGCAGCTTAGGGTCTGGGGGCAGCATTCAGTACTTC; CDR3: CASSLGSGGSIQYF; J: TRBJ2-4; V: TRBV7-9; size: .; D: .
DNA: TGTGCCTCCACAGGGTCCTACGAGCAGTACTTC; CDR3: CASTGSYEQYF; J: TRBJ2-7; V: TRBV28; size: few; D: .
DNA: TGTGCCAGCAGTGAAGTCGGGGGGGGTACAGATACGCAGTATTTT; CDR3: CASSEVGGGTDTQYF; J: TRBJ2-3; V: TRBV2; size: .; D: TRBD2
DNA: TGTGCCACCAGCCTCGAGGGGGCGGCTGGGGCCAACGTCCTGACTTTC; CDR3: CATSLEGAAGANVLTF; J: TRBJ2-6; V: TRBV15; size: .; D: TRBD1
DNA: TGTGCCAGTGTCGTGACCTCTGGGGCCAACGTCCTGACTTTC; CDR3: CASVVTSGANVLTF; J: TRBJ2-6; V: TRBV2; size: .; D: .
DNA: TGCGCCAGCAGCCAATGGGGTGGACCCTACGAGCAGTACTTC; CDR3: CASSQWGGPYEQYF; J: TRBJ2-7; V: TRBV4-1; size: .; D: .
DNA: TGTGCCAGCAGTACCCGATTGGGGACTAGCGGGAGGAACACCGGGGAGCTGTTTTTT; CDR3: CASSTRLGTSGRNTGELFF; J: TRBJ2-2; V: TRBV27; size: .; D: TRBD2